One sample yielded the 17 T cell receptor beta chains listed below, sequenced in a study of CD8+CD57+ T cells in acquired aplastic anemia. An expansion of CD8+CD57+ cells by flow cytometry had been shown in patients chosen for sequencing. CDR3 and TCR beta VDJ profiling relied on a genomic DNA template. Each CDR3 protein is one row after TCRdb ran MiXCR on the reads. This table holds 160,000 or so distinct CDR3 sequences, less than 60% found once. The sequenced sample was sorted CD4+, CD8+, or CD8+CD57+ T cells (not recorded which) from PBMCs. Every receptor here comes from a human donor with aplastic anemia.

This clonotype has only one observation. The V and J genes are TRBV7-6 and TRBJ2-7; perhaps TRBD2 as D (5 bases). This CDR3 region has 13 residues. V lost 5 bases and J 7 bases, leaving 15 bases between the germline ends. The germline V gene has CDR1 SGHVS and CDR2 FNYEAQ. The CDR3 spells CASSILAKGEQYF. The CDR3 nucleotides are TGTGCCAGCAGCATCCTAGCAAAAGGGGAGCAGTACTTC. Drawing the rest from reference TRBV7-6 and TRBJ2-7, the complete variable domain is GAGVSQSPRYKVTKRGQDVALRCDPISGHVSLYWYRQALGQGPEFLTYFNYEAQQDKSGLPNDRFSAERPEGSISTLTIQRTEQRDSAMYRCASSILAKGEQYFGPGTRLTVT.

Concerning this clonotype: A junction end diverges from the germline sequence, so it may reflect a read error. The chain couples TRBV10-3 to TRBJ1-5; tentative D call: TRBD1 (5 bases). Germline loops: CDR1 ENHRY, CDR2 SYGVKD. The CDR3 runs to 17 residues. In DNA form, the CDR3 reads TGTGCCAGCAGTTACCCCCAAGCCGGGGCATCCAATCAGCCCCAGCATTTT. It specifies CASSYPQAGASNQPQHF.

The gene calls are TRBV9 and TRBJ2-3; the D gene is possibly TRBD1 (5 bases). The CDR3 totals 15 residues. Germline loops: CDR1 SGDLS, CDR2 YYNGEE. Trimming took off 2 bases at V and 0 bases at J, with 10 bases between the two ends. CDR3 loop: CASSVWGASTDTQYF. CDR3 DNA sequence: TGTGCCAGCAGCGTGTGGGGCGCTAGCACAGATACGCAGTATTTT. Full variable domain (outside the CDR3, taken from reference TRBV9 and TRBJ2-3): DSGVTQTPKHLITATGQRVTLRCSPRSGDLSVYWYQQSLDQGLQFLIQYYNGEERAKGNILERFSAQQFPDLHSELNLSSLELGDSALYFCASSVWGASTDTQYFGPGTRLTVL.

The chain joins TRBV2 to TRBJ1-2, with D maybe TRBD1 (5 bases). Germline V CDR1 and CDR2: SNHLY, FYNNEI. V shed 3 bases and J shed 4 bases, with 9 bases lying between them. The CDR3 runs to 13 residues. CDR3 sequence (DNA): TGTGCCAGCAGTGAGAGGAGGGGCTATGGCTACACCTTC. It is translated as CASSERRGYGYTF.

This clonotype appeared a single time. The CDR3 region has the DNA TGCGCCAGCAGCAGGGGACTAGCGGAAGAGACCCAGTACTTC. Translated: CASSRGLAEETQYF. The rearrangement links TRBV5-1 to TRBJ2-5; TRBD2 matches 11 bases. The CDR3 is 14 residues long. From germline, CDR1 is SGHRS and CDR2 YFSETQ. The ends lost 4 bases at V and 3 bases at J; junction bases unmatched: 2.

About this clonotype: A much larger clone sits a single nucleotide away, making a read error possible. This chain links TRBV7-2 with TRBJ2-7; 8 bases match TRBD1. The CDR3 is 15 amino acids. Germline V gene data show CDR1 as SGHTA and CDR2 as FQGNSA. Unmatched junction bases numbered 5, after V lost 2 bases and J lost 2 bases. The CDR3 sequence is CASSLHRGSAYEQYF. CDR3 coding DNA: TGTGCCAGCAGCTTACACAGGGGGTCGGCCTACGAGCAGTACTTC.

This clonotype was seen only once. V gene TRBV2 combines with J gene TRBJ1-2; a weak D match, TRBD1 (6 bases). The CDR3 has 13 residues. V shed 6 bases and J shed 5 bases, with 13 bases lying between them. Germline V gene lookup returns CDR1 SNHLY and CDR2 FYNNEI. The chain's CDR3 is CASRDTGSYGYTF. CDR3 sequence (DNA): TGTGCCAGCAGAGATACAGGGAGTTATGGCTACACCTTC.

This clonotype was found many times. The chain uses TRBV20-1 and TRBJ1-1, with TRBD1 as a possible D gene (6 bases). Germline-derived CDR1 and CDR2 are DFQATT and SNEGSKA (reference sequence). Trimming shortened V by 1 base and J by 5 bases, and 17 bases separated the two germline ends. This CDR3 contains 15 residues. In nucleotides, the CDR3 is TGCAGTGCTAGAGGGGGGGCGGGGGCGAGGACTGAAGCTTTCTTT. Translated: CSARGGAGARTEAFF.

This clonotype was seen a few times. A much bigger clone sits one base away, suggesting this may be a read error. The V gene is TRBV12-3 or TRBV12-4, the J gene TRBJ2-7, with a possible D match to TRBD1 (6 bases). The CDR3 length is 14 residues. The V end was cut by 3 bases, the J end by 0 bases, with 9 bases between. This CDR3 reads CASSLQGFSYEQYV. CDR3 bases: TGTGCCAGCAGTTTGCAGGGGTTCTCCTACGAGCAGTACGTC.

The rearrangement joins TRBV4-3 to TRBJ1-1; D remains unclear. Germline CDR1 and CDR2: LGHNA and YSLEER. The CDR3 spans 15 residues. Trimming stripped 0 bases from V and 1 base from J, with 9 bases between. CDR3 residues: CASSQDRVRNTEAFF. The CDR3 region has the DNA TGCGCCAGCAGCCAAGATAGGGTGCGGAACACTGAAGCTTTCTTT.

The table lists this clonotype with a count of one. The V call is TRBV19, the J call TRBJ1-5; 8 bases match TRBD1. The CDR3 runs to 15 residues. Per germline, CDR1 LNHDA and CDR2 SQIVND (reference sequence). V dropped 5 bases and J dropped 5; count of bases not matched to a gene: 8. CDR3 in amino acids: CASSPAGTGDQPQHF. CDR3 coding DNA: TGTGCCAGTAGTCCGGCCGGGACAGGAGATCAGCCCCAGCATTTT.

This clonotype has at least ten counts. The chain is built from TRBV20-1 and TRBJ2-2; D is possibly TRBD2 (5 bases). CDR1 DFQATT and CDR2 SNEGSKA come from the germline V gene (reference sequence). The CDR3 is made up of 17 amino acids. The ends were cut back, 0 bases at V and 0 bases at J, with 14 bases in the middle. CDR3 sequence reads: CSARDSGSGSNTGELFF. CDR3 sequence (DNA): TGCAGTGCTAGAGATTCTGGAAGCGGATCGAACACCGGGGAGCTGTTTTTT.

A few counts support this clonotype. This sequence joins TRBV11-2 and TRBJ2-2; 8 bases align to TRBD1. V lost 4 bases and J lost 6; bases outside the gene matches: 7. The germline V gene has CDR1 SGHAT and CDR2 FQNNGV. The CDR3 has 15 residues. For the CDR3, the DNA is TGTGCCAGCAGCTCCGGACAGGGTATCCCCGGGGAGCTGTTTTTT. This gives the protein CASSSGQGIPGELFF.

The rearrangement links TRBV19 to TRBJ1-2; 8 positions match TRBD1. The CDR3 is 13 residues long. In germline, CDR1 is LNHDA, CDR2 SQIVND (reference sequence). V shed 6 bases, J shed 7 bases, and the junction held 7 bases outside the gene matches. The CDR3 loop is CASRLTGVLGYTF. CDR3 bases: TGTGCCAGTAGGCTGACAGGGGTACTTGGCTACACCTTC.

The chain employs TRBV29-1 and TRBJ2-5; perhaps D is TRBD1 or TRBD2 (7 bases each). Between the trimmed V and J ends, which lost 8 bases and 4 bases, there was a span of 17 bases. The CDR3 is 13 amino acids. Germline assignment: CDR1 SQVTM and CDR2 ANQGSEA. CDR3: CSLSGGQSETQYF. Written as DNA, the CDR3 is TGCAGCTTATCGGGGGGACAGTCAGAGACCCAGTACTTC.

The CDR3 DNA follows: TGTGCCAGCAGTGAAGGAAACGAGCAGTACGTC. The encoded protein is CASSEGNEQYV. The chain links TRBV25-1 to TRBJ2-7; the D is unclear. Per the germline V gene, CDR1 is MGHDK and CDR2 is SYGVNS. The CDR3 length is 11 residues. V was clipped by 2 bases and J by 5 bases, with 4 bases between them.

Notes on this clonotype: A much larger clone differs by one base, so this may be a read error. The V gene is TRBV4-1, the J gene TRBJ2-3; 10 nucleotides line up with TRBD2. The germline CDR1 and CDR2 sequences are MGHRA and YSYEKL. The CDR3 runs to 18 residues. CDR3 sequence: CGSSQGSSGSLGTDTQYF. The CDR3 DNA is TGCGGCAGCAGCCAAGGCTCTAGCGGGAGTCTAGGCACAGATACGCAGTATTTT.